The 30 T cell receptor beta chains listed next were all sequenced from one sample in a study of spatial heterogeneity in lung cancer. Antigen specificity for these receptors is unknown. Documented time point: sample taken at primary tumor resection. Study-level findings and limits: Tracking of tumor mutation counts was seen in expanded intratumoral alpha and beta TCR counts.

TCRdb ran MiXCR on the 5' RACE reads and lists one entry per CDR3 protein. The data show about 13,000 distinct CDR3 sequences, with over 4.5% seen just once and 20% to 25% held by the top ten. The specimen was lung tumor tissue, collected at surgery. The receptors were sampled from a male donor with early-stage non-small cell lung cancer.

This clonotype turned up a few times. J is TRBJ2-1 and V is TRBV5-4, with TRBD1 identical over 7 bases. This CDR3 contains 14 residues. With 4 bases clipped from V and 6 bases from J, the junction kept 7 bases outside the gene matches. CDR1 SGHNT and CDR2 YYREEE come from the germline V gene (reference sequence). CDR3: CASSRGGRGNEQFF. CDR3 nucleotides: TGTGCCAGCAGCCGAGGGGGCAGGGGCAATGAGCAGTTCTTC.

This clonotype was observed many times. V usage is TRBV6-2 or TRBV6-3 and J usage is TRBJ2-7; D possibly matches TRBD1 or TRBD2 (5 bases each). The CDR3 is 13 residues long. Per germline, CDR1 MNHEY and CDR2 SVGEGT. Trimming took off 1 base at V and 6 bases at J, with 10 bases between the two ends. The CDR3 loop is CASSYFSGTEQYF. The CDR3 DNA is TGTGCCAGCAGTTACTTCTCGGGGACCGAGCAGTACTTC.

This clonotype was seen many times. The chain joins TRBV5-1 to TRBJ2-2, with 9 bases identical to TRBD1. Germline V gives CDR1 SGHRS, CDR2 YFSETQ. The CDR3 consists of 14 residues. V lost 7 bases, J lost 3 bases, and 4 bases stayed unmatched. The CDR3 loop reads CASSQGAHTGELFF. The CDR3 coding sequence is TGCGCCAGCTCACAGGGGGCCCACACCGGGGAGCTGTTTTTT.

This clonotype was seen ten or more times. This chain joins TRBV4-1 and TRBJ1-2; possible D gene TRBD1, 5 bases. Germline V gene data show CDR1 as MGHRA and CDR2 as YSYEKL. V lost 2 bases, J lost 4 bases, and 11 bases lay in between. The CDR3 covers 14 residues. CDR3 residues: CASSQRGVLYGYTF. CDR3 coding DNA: TGCGCCAGCAGCCAAAGGGGTGTCCTCTATGGCTACACCTTC.

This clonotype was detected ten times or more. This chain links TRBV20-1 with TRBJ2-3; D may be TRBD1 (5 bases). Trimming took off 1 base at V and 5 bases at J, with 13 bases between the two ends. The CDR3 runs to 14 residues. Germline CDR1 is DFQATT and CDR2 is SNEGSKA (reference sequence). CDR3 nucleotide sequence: TGCAGTGCTAGAGCCAGGGCGCAGATAGATACGCAGTATTTT. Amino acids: CSARARAQIDTQYF.

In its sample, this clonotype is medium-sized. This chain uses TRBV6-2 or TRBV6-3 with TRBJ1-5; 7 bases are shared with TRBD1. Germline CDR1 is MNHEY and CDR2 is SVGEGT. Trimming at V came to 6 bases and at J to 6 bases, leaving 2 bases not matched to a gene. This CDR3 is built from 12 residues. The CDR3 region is CASSRGSQPQHF. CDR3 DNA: TGTGCCAGCAGCAGGGGGAGTCAGCCCCAGCATTTT.

The CDR3 sequence: CASSYRDNYGYTF. The CDR3 DNA follows: TGTGCCAGCAGTTACAGGGATAACTATGGCTACACCTTC. The chain is built from TRBV6-5 and TRBJ1-2; D gene ambiguous. The V gene lost 2 bases and the J gene lost 1 base, with 5 bases spanning the gap. Germline CDR1 reads MNHEY; CDR2 reads SVGAGI. This CDR3 is built from 13 residues.

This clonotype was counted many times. The CDR3 reads CASSLESNGDTQYF. CDR3 DNA: TGTGCCAGCAGCTTAGAGAGTAATGGAGATACGCAGTATTTT. The chain combines TRBV11-3 with TRBJ2-3; the D is unclear. CDR1 and CDR2 (germline): SGHNT, YENEEA. V lost 0 bases, J lost 5 bases, and 9 bases lay in between. CDR3 length: 14 residues.

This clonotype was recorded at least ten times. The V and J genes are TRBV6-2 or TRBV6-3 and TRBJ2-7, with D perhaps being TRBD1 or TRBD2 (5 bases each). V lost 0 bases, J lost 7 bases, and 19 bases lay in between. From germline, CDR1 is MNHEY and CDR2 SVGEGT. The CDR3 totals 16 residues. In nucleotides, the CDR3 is TGTGCCAGCAGTTACTCTCGAACGGGACCGCCGGGGGAGCAGTACTTC. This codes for CASSYSRTGPPGEQYF.

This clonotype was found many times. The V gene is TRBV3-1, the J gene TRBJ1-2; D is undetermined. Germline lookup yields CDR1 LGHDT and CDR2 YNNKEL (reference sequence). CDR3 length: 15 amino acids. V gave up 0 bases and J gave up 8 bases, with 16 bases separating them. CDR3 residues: CASSQDQIPPGGYTF. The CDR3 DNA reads TGTGCCAGCAGCCAAGATCAGATCCCTCCCGGGGGCTACACCTTC.

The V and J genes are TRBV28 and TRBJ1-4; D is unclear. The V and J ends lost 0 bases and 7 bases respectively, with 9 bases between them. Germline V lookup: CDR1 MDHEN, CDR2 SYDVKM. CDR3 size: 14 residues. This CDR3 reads CASSLWDGTEKLFF. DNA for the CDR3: TGTGCCAGCAGTTTATGGGACGGAACTGAAAAACTGTTTTTT.

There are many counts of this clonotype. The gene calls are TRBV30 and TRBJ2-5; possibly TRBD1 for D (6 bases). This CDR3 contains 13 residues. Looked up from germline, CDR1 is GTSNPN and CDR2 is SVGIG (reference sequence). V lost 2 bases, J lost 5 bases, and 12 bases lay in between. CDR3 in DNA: TGTGCCTGGAGTCCGACAGGCGCCGAGACCCAGTACTTC. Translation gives CAWSPTGAETQYF.

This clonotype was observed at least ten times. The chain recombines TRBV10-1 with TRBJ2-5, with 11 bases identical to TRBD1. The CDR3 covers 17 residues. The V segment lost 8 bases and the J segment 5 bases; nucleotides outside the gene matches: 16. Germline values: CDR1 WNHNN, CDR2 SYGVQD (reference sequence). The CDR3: CASSPGTGGGSAETQYF. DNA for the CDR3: TGCGCCAGCTCTCCAGGGACAGGGGGGGGATCCGCGGAGACCCAGTACTTC.

The DNA of the CDR3 is TGTGCCAGCAGTTTACCGGGACAGGGGGAAGAGACCCAGTACTTC. Translated: CASSLPGQGEETQYF. The genes are TRBV28 and TRBJ2-5; 11 nucleotides align to TRBD1. Trimming cost V 2 bases and J 3 bases; bases outside gene matches: 2. Looked up from germline, CDR1 is MDHEN and CDR2 is SYDVKM. The CDR3 consists of 15 residues.

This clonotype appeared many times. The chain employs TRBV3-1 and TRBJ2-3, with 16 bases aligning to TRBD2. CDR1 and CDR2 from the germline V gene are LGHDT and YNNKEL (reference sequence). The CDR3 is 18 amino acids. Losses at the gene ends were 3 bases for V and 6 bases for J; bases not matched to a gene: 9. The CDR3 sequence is CASSHQEGLAGGLDTQYF. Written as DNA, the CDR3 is TGTGCCAGCAGCCACCAGGAGGGACTAGCGGGGGGGCTGGATACGCAGTATTTT.

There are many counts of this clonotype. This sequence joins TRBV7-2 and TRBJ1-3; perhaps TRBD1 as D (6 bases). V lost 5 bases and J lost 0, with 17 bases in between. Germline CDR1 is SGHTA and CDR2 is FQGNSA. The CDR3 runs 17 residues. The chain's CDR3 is CASSESYGQSSGNTIYF. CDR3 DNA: TGTGCCAGCAGCGAATCCTACGGACAGAGCTCTGGAAACACCATATATTTT.

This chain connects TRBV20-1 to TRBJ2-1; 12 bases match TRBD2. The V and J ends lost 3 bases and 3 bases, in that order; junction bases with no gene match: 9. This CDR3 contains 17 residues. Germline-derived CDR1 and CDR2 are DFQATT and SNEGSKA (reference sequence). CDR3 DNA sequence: TGCAGTGCTAGTTTAGCTAGCGGGGGGGCGGTCTACAATGAGCAGTTCTTC. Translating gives CSASLASGGAVYNEQFF.

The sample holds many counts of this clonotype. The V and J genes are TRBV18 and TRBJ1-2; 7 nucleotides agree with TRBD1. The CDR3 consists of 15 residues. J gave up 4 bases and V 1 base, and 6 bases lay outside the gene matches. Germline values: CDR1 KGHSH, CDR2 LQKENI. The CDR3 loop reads CASSPQQGLGYGYTF. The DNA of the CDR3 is TGTGCCAGCTCACCACAACAGGGGCTAGGCTATGGCTACACCTTC. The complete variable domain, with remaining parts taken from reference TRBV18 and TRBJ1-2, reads NAGVMQNPRHLVRRRGQEARLRCSPMKGHSHVYWYRQLPEEGLKFMVYLQKENIIDESGMPKERFSAEFPKEGPSILRIQQVVRGDSAAYFCASSPQQGLGYGYTFGSGTRLTVV.

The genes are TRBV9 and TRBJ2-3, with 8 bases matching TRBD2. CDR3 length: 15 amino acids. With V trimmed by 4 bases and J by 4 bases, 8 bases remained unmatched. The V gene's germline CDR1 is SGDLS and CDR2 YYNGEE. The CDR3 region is CASSSSGRGADTQYF. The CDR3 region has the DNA TGTGCCAGCAGCTCTTCGGGGCGGGGGGCAGATACGCAGTATTTT.

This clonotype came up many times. In DNA form, the CDR3 reads TGTGCCAGCAGTCGATTCGGACAGGACTACGAGCAGTACTTC. Residues: CASSRFGQDYEQYF. This chain uses TRBV6-6 with TRBJ2-7; TRBD1 aligns across 7 bases. The V gene's germline CDR1 is MNHNY and CDR2 SVGAGI (reference sequence). V lost 5 bases to trimming and J lost 3 bases; unmatched junction nucleotides: 7. The CDR3 contains 14 residues.

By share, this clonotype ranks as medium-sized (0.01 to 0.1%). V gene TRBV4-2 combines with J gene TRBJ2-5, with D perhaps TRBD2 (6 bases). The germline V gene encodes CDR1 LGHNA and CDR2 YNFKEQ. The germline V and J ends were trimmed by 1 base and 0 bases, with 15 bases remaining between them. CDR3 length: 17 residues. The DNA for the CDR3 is TGTGCCAGCAGCCAAGCAGGGCGGGACGAGTACCAAGAGACCCAGTACTTC. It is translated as CASSQAGRDEYQETQYF.

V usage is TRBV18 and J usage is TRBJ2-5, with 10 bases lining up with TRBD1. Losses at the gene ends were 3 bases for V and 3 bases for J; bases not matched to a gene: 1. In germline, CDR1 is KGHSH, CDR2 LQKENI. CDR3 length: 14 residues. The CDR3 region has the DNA TGTGCCAGCTCACCGACAGGGGGCGAAGAGACCCAGTACTTC. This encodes CASSPTGGEETQYF.

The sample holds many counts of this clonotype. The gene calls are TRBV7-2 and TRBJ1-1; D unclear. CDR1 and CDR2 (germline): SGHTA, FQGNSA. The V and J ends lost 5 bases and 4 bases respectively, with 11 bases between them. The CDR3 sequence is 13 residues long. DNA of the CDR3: TGTGCCAGCAGCCGCGGTATGGGCACTGAAGCTTTCTTT. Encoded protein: CASSRGMGTEAFF.

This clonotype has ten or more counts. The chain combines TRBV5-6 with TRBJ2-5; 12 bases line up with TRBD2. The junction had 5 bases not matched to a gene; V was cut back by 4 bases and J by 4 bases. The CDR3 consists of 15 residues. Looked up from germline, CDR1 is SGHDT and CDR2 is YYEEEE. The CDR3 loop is CASSASGGARETQYF. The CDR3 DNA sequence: TGTGCCAGCAGCGCTAGCGGGGGGGCAAGAGAGACCCAGTACTTC.

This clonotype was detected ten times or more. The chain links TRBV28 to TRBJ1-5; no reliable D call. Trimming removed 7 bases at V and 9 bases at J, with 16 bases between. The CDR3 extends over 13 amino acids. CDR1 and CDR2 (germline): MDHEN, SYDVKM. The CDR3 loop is CASTGSRLWPQHF. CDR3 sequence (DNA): TGTGCCAGCACTGGAAGCCGGCTTTGGCCCCAGCATTTT. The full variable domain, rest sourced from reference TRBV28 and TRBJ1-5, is DVKVTQSSRYLVKRTGEKVFLECVQDMDHENMFWYRQDPGLGLRLIYFSYDVKMKEKGDIPEGYSVSREKKERFSLILESASTNQTSMYLCASTGSRLWPQHFGDGTRLSIL.

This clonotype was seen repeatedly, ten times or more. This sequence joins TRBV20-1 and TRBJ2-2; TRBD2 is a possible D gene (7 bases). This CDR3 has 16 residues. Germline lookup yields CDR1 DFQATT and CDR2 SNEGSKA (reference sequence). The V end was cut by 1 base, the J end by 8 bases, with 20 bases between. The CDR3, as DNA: TGCAGTGCTAGAGTCCCCAGACGGGGGGCGACGGGGGAGCTGTTTTTT. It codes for CSARVPRRGATGELFF.

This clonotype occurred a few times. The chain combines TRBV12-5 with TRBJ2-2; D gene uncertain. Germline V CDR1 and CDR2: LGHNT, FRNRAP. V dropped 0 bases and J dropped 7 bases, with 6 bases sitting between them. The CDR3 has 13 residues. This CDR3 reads CASGLVRDGELFF. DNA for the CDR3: TGTGCTAGTGGTTTGGTACGAGACGGGGAGCTGTTTTTT.

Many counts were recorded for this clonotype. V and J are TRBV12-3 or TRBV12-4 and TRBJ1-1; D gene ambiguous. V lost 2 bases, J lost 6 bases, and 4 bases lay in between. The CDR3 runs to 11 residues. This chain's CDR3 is CASSLQAEAFF. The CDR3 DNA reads TGTGCCAGCAGTTTACAGGCTGAAGCTTTCTTT.

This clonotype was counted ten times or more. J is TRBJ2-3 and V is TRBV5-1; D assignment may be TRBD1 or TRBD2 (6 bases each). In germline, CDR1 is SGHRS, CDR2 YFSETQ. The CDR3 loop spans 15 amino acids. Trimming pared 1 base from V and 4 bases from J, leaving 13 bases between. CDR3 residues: CASSLNGGRPDTQYF. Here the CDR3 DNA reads TGCGCCAGCAGCTTGAACGGGGGCCGACCAGATACGCAGTATTTT.

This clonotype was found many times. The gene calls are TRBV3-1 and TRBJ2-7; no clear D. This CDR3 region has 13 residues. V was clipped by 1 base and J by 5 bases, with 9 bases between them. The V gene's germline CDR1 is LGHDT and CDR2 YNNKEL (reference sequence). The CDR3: CASSQVSVNEQYF. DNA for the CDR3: TGTGCCAGCAGCCAAGTATCAGTGAACGAGCAGTACTTC.